The 17 T cell receptor beta chains below were found in one sample sequenced in a study of cytomegalovirus exposure and HLA in healthy donors. Vbeta (60) and Jbeta (13) primers were used in the PCR. Data came from immunoSEQ multiplex PCR; TCRdb stores just in-frame clones and leaves some out. The repertoire holds over 150,000 clones, 80% seen once, with roughly 13% in the top ten. Sequencing input: PBMCs. The source is a man younger than 45 in good health and CMV-seropositive.

The rearrangement links TRBV9 to TRBJ2-3, with TRBD2 matching over 16 bases. Germline V gene data show CDR1 as SGDLS and CDR2 as YYNGEE. V dropped 3 bases and J dropped 0; count of bases not matched to a gene: 1. The CDR3 spans 17 residues. CDR3: CASSAGLAGGSTDTQYF. CDR3 bases: TGTGCCAGCAGCGCGGGACTAGCGGGAGGGAGCACAGATACGCAGTATTTT.

This clone was observed once. This chain links TRBV7-2 with TRBJ2-1, with TRBD1 identical over 9 bases. Germline V gives CDR1 SGHTA, CDR2 FQGNSA. This CDR3 has 15 residues. The V segment lost 1 base and the J segment 9 bases; nucleotides outside the gene matches: 7. For the CDR3, the DNA is TGTGCCAGCAGCTTAGTGGGGACAGGGAGAACTGAGCAGTTCTTC. The encoded protein is CASSLVGTGRTEQFF.

V and J are TRBV7-3 and TRBJ1-2; TRBD1 matches at 8 bases. The germline V gene has CDR1 SGHTA and CDR2 FQGTGA. There are 14 residues in the CDR3. The J segment lost 5 bases and the V segment lost 5 bases, leaving 7 bases of the junction unmatched. This chain's CDR3 is CASSTTGQGYGYTF. The CDR3 DNA reads as TGTGCCAGCAGCACAACAGGACAGGGTTATGGCTACACCTTC.

V gene TRBV27 combines with J gene TRBJ1-6, with D perhaps matching TRBD1 (5 bases). The germline V gene encodes CDR1 MNHEY and CDR2 SMNVEV (reference sequence). Trimming removed 7 bases from V and 7 bases from J, with 26 bases in between. The CDR3 covers 18 residues. CDR3 in DNA: TGTGCCAGCAAGTTGGAGTCTTCACACGGGGGGGTGAATTCACCCCTCCACTTT. This translates into CASKLESSHGGVNSPLHF.

In its sample, this clone was seen once. V usage is TRBV10-3 and J usage is TRBJ2-6; tentative D call: TRBD2 (6 bases). This CDR3 contains 16 residues. Germline values: CDR1 ENHRY, CDR2 SYGVKD. The V end lost 2 bases, the J end lost 0 bases, and 8 bases lay between the germline ends. CDR3 amino acids: CAISEVGGSGANVLTF. CDR3 sequence (DNA): TGTGCCATCAGTGAGGTGGGGGGCTCTGGGGCCAACGTCCTGACTTTC.

V usage is TRBV5-4 and J usage is TRBJ2-7, with a weak D call TRBD2 (5 bases). Per the germline V gene, CDR1 is SGHNT and CDR2 is YYREEE (reference sequence). This CDR3 is built from 14 residues. V gave up 3 bases and J gave up 1 base, with 11 bases separating them. CDR3 amino acids: CASSSKRDSYEQYF. In nucleotides, the CDR3 is TGTGCCAGCAGCTCGAAACGGGATTCCTACGAGCAGTACTTC. Based on the CDR3 plus reference TRBV5-4 and TRBJ2-7, the full variable domain is ETGVTQSPTHLIKTRGQQVTLRCSSQSGHNTVSWYQQALGQGPQFIFQYYREEENGRGNFPPRFSGLQFPNYSSELNVNALELDDSALYLCASSSKRDSYEQYFGPGTRLTVT.

In its sample, this clone was seen once. The rearrangement joins TRBV20-1 to TRBJ1-2; D is unresolved. V shed 5 bases and J shed 2 bases, with 6 bases lying between them. The germline V gene encodes CDR1 DFQATT and CDR2 SNEGSKA (reference sequence). The CDR3 runs 11 residues. CDR3 bases: TGCAGTGCTTCCCCGAACTATGGCTACACCTTC. Protein sequence: CSASPNYGYTF.

This clone was observed once. The CDR3 loop is CASSLDGTGDTEAFF. The CDR3, as DNA: TGTGCCAGCAGCTTAGACGGGACAGGGGACACTGAAGCTTTCTTT. V is TRBV11-3 and J is TRBJ1-1, with 10 bases aligning to TRBD1. Germline CDR1 reads SGHNT; CDR2 reads YENEEA. The CDR3 totals 15 residues. J lost 3 bases, V lost 0 bases, and 1 base had no gene match.

The J gene is TRBJ1-1, the V gene TRBV5-1; no definite D call. The V gene's germline CDR1 is SGHRS and CDR2 YFSETQ. CDR3 size: 14 residues. V shed 0 bases and J shed 2 bases, with 8 bases lying between them. This CDR3 reads CASSLAPGNTEAFF. Written as DNA, the CDR3 is TGCGCCAGCAGCTTGGCTCCAGGCAACACTGAAGCTTTCTTT. The full variable domain, rest sourced from reference TRBV5-1 and TRBJ1-1, is KAGVTQTPRYLIKTRGQQVTLSCSPISGHRSVSWYQQTPGQGLQFLFEYFSETQRNKGNFPGRFSGRQFSNSRSEMNVSTLELGDSALYLCASSLAPGNTEAFFGQGTRLTVV.

The chain couples TRBV5-6 to TRBJ2-5, with 9 positions matching TRBD2. V shed 2 bases, J shed 4 bases, and the junction held 0 bases outside the gene matches. The CDR3 is made up of 13 amino acids. Per germline, CDR1 SGHDT and CDR2 YYEEEE. The CDR3 nucleotides read TGTGCCAGCAGCTTAGCGGGAGGAGAGACCCAGTACTTC. It is translated as CASSLAGGETQYF.

The CDR3, as DNA: TGCGCCAGCAGCTTGGGGGGAGGGCCGGCCCTAAGCACAGATACGCAGTATTTT. Its protein product is CASSLGGGPALSTDTQYF. The gene calls are TRBV5-1 and TRBJ2-3; 7 positions match TRBD2. The germline V gene has CDR1 SGHRS and CDR2 YFSETQ. With V trimmed by 0 bases and J by 0 bases, 10 bases remained unmatched. The CDR3 contains 18 residues. The full variable domain, with the rest looked up from reference TRBV5-1 and TRBJ2-3, is KAGVTQTPRYLIKTRGQQVTLSCSPISGHRSVSWYQQTPGQGLQFLFEYFSETQRNKGNFPGRFSGRQFSNSRSEMNVSTLELGDSALYLCASSLGGGPALSTDTQYFGPGTRLTVL.

This chain links TRBV9 with TRBJ1-1; D is unresolved. This CDR3 is 17 amino acids long. Germline lookup yields CDR1 SGDLS and CDR2 YYNGEE. Deletions cut 5 bases from V and 0 bases from J, with 20 bases between. In DNA form, the CDR3 reads TGTGCCAGCAGTGACGTCGGAGGGCCAACCATGAACACTGAAGCTTTCTTT. Its translation: CASSDVGGPTMNTEAFF.

This rearrangement joins TRBV28 to TRBJ1-1; 10 bases align to TRBD1. The ends lost 5 bases at V and 5 bases at J; junction bases unmatched: 5. CDR1 MDHEN and CDR2 SYDVKM come from the germline V gene. This CDR3 is 14 amino acids long. Written as DNA, the CDR3 is TGTGCCAGCAGTCCGACAGGGGGCTGGACTGAAGCTTTCTTT. Amino acid sequence: CASSPTGGWTEAFF.

Worth noting for this clone: Other DNA sequences in this sample translate to the same CDR3. The chain carries TRBV10-3 and TRBJ2-1; D may be TRBD2 (7 bases). The CDR3 has 17 residues. V was shortened by 0 bases and J by 5 bases, with 17 bases between the two germline ends. Germline V gene data show CDR1 as ENHRY and CDR2 as SYGVKD. In nucleotides, the CDR3 is TGTGCCATCAGTGAGTCGAGGGCCAGCGGGGACAACAATGAGCAGTTCTTC. Translated: CAISESRASGDNNEQFF.

The chain joins TRBV28 to TRBJ2-7, with D tentatively TRBD1 (5 bases). The CDR3 spans 14 residues. The germline V gene has CDR1 MDHEN and CDR2 SYDVKM. V lost 2 bases and J 7 bases, leaving 15 bases between the germline ends. The CDR3 nucleotides are TGTGCCAGCAGTTTAGAACAGGCTGCGCGGGAGCAGTACTTC. Translating gives CASSLEQAAREQYF. The variable domain in full, completed from reference TRBV28 and TRBJ2-7, reads DVKVTQSSRYLVKRTGEKVFLECVQDMDHENMFWYRQDPGLGLRLIYFSYDVKMKEKGDIPEGYSVSREKKERFSLILESASTNQTSMYLCASSLEQAAREQYFGPGTRLTVT.

This clone has just one count. This chain joins TRBV6-5 and TRBJ2-7; 7 nucleotides match TRBD1. The CDR3 extends over 15 amino acids. After removal of 0 bases from V and 2 bases from J, the junction contained 4 bases not matched to a gene. Germline lookup yields CDR1 MNHEY and CDR2 SVGAGI. The CDR3 nucleotides are TGTGCCAGCAGTTACTCGGGGGACAGAGCCTACGAGCAGTACTTC. Amino acid sequence: CASSYSGDRAYEQYF.

The chain carries TRBV28 and TRBJ1-2; TRBD1 might be the D (5 bases). Germline V gene data show CDR1 as MDHEN and CDR2 as SYDVKM. The CDR3 is made up of 15 amino acids. Trimming left V 2 bases short and J 6 bases short, with 16 bases between. The CDR3 region is CASSLEYRGLNGYTF. The DNA of the CDR3 is TGTGCCAGCAGTTTAGAGTATCGGGGGTTAAATGGCTACACCTTC.